Detailed here is one T cell receptor beta chain. The CDR3 is 17 residues long. V was pared by 5 bases and J by 5 bases, with 16 bases of the junction left unmatched. Germline V gene sequence: CDR1 SGHTA, CDR2 FQGNSA. The data are from a study of blood T cell repertoires in COVID-19. Looking at the study overall: T cells, B-cell-depleted T cells, or PBMCs supplied cDNA or gDNA.

Recovered status in Cohort 3 required two negative PCRs, clearance, or symptom resolution. The repertoire was sequenced with immunoSEQ multiplex PCR; TCRdb's copy has only in-frame clones and lacks some. The sample yields 150,000 to 200,000 clones, approximately 80% seen once. This chain connects TRBV7-2 to TRBJ2-5; 8 nucleotides line up with TRBD1. The sample taken for sequencing was PBMCs or T cells enriched from blood (not recorded which). The receptor's source is a man in his forties who had recovered from COVID-19. The CDR3 DNA sequence: TGTGCCAGCAGCCCTGGCTGGGCAGGGGGCGCGGAGGAGACCCAGTACTTC. This encodes CASSPGWAGGAEETQYF.